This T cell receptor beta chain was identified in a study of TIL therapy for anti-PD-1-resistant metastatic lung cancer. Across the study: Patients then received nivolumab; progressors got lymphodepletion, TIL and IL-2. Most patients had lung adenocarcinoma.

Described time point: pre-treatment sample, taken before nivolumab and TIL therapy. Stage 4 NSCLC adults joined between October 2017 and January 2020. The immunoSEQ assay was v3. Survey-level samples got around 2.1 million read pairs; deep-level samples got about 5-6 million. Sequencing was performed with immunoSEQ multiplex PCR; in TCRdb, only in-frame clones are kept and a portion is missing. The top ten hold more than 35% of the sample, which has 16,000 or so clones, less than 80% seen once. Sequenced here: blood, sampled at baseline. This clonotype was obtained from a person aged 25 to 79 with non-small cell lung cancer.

In nucleotides, the CDR3 is TGTGCCAGCAGCGTAGGGGCGGGGGCACACAATGAGCAGTTCTTC. Protein: CASSVGAGAHNEQFF. This chain uses TRBV9 with TRBJ2-1; D might be TRBD2 (7 bases). Trimming removed 0 bases at V and 5 bases at J, with 12 bases between. Germline V gene lookup returns CDR1 SGDLS and CDR2 YYNGEE. The CDR3 has 15 residues.